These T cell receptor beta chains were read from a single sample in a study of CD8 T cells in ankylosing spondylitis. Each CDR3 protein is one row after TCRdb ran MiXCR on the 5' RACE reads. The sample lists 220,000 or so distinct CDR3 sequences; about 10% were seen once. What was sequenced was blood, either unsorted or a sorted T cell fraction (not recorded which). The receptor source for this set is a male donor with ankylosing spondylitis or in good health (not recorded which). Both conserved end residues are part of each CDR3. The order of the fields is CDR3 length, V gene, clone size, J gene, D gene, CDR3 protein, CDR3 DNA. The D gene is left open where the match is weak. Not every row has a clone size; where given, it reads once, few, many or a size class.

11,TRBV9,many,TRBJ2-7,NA,CASSVFYEQYF,TGTGCCAGCAGCGTGTTCTACGAGCAGTACTTC
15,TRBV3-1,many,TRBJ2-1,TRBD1,CASSLRQGTYNEQFF,TGTGCCAGCAGCCTTAGACAGGGGACATACAATGAGCAGTTCTTC
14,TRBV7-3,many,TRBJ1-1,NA,CASSLAGVNTEAFF,TGTGCCAGCAGCTTAGCAGGAGTGAACACTGAAGCTTTCTTT
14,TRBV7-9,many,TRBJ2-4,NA,CASSWGLAKNIQYF,TGTGCCAGCAGCTGGGGGTTAGCCAAAAACATTCAGTACTTC
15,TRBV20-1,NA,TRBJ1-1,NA,CSVGSPGLGNTEAFF,TGCAGTGTGGGGAGCCCCGGCCTAGGGAACACTGAAGCTTTCTTT
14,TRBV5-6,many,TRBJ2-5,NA,CASSLGASEETQYF,TGTGCCAGCAGCTTGGGAGCTTCTGAAGAGACCCAGTACTTC
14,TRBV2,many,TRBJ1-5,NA,CASSAGTSNQPQHF,TGTGCCAGCAGCGCAGGGACAAGCAATCAGCCCCAGCATTTT
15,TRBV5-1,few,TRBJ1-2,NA,CASSLDPGKSDGYTF,TGCGCCAGCAGCTTGGACCCAGGGAAGAGCGATGGCTACACCTTC
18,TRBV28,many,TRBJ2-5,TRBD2,CASSLWTSGVPGAETQYF,TGTGCCAGCAGTTTATGGACTAGCGGGGTTCCGGGAGCAGAGACCCAGTACTTC
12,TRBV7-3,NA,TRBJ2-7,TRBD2,CASSQLAGRQYF,TGTGCCAGCAGTCAACTAGCGGGGAGGCAGTACTTC
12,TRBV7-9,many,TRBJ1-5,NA,CASSVDNQPQHF,TGTGCCAGCAGCGTCGACAATCAGCCCCAGCATTTT
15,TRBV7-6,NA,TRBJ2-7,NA,CASSREGDRSYEQYF,TGTGCCAGCAGTCGGGAAGGGGACCGCTCCTACGAGCAGTACTTC
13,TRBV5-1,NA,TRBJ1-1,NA,CASSLWSAAEAFF,TGCGCCAGCAGCTTGTGGTCGGCGGCTGAAGCTTTCTTT
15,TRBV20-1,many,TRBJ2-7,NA,CSAPNPGEGTYEQYF,TGCAGTGCCCCGAATCCTGGGGAAGGCACCTACGAGCAGTACTTC
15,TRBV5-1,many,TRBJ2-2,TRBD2,CASSFSSGNHGELFF,TGCGCCAGCAGCTTCTCTAGCGGCAACCACGGGGAGCTGTTTTTT
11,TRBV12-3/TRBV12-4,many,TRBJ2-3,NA,CASSYRDTQYF,TGTGCCAGCAGTTATAGGGATACGCAGTATTTT
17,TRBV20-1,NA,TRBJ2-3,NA,CSARGDGGVGSTDTQYF,TGCAGTGCTAGAGGGGACGGGGGAGTGGGGAGCACAGATACGCAGTATTTT
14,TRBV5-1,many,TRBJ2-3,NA,CASSSLSSTDTQYF,TGCGCCAGCAGCTCCCTTTCTAGCACAGATACGCAGTATTTT
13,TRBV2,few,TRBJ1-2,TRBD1,CASGWGTGGGYTF,TGTGCCAGCGGATGGGGGACAGGCGGTGGCTACACCTTC
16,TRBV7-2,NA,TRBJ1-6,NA,CASSLEEGTYNSPLHF,TGTGCCAGCAGCCTTGAGGAGGGGACCTATAATTCACCCCTCCACTTT
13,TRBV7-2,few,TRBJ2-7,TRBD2,CASGGLASDEQYF,TGTGCCAGCGGCGGACTAGCGTCCGACGAGCAGTACTTC
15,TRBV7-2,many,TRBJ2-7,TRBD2,CASSLDSGGLYEQYF,TGTGCCAGCAGCTTAGATAGCGGGGGGCTCTACGAGCAGTACTTC
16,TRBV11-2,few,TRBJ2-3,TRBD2,CASSLTSGGYTDTQYF,TGTGCCAGCAGTTTGACTAGCGGGGGGTATACAGATACGCAGTATTTT
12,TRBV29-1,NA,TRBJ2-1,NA,CSAYGADNEQFF,TGCAGCGCATACGGGGCAGACAATGAGCAGTTCTTC
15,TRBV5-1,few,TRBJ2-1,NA,CASSPVTSSYNEQFF,TGCGCCAGCAGCCCGGTTACCAGCTCCTACAATGAGCAGTTCTTC
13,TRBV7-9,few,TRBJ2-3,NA,CASSRTGSDTQYF,TGTGCCAGCAGCCGAACAGGGTCAGATACGCAGTATTTT
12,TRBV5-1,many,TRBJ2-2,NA,CASGGLSGELFF,TGCGCCAGCGGGGGATTATCCGGGGAGCTGTTTTTT
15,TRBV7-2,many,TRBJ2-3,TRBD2,CASSASGGITDTQYF,TGTGCCAGCAGCGCTAGCGGGGGGATCACAGATACGCAGTATTTT
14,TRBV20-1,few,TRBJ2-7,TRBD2,CSAKRTSGGYEQYF,TGCAGTGCTAAGCGGACTAGCGGGGGGTACGAGCAGTACTTC